Included here is one T cell receptor beta chain sequence, with context. These data come from a study of blood T cell repertoires in COVID-19. Across the whole study: The United States, Italy and Spain were the sources of the acute and convalescent COVID-19 samples.

Enrollment of patients from Seattle took place during active infection, with longitudinal follow-up. The CDR3 has 14 residues. CDR1 and CDR2 from the germline V gene are LNHDA and SQIVND (reference sequence). With 5 bases clipped from V and 1 base from J, the junction kept 4 bases outside the gene matches. Measured with immunoSEQ multiplex PCR; TCRdb has only the in-frame clones, and not every one. The data hold about 68,000 clones, with more than 85% observed a single time. The rearrangement joins TRBV19 to TRBJ1-2, with TRBD1 matching over 7 bases. Specimen: peripheral blood. The source of this sequence is a man between 45 and 60 years old with COVID-19, enrolled during active disease. The CDR3 region is CASSPGTVNYGYTF. Here the CDR3 DNA reads TGTGCCAGTAGTCCAGGGACAGTTAACTATGGCTACACCTTC.